The 12 T cell receptor beta chains in this list originate from one sample, sequenced in a study of OX40 agonist ivuxolimab in advanced cancers. Clones were read by immunoSEQ multiplex PCR, and TCRdb kept only the in-frame ones, dropping some. The sample gives approximately 22,000 clones, 84% of which show up once; 30% to 40% is in the top ten. Specimen: CD4+ or CD8+ T cells sorted from blood, collected in a trial of the OX40 agonist ivuxolimab. These TCRs come from an adult with an advanced solid tumor such as melanoma, head and neck, liver or kidney cancer.

The J gene is TRBJ2-1, the V gene TRBV7-9; TRBD2 matches 8 bases. V lost 2 bases to trimming and J lost 5 bases; unmatched junction nucleotides: 2. The CDR3 has 14 residues. Germline loops: CDR1 SEHNR, CDR2 FQNEAQ (reference sequence). The CDR3 protein is CASSLTGGDNEQFF. The CDR3 DNA reads as TGTGCCAGCAGCTTAACCGGGGGGGACAATGAGCAGTTCTTC. Using reference TRBV7-9 and TRBJ2-1 for the parts outside the CDR3, the full variable domain is DTGVSQNPRHKITKRGQNVTFRCDPISEHNRLYWYRQTLGQGPEFLTYFQNEAQLEKSRLLSDRFSAERPKGSFSTLEIQRTEQGDSAMYLCASSLTGGDNEQFFGPGTRLTVL.

The CDR3 sequence is CASSVDSSPLHF. The CDR3 DNA sequence: TGTGCCAGCAGCGTAGATAGTTCACCCCTCCACTTT. The chain uses TRBV9 and TRBJ1-6; unclear D gene. Trimming removed 0 bases from V and 9 bases from J, with 4 bases in between. This CDR3 is built from 12 residues. Looked up from germline, CDR1 is SGDLS and CDR2 is YYNGEE.

This clone came up a few times. The chain has TRBV4-2 and TRBJ2-7; 7 bases agree with TRBD1. CDR1 is LGHNA and CDR2 is YNFKEQ in the germline V gene. The J segment lost 5 bases and the V segment lost 0 bases, leaving 1 base of the junction unmatched. The CDR3 covers 13 residues. CDR3 DNA sequence: TGTGCCAGCAGCCAAGAGCAGGGGGACGAGCAGTACTTC. This codes for CASSQEQGDEQYF.

The genes are TRBV9 and TRBJ1-1, with 8 bases matching TRBD1. Trimming cost V 3 bases and J 8 bases; bases outside gene matches: 12. This CDR3 region has 15 residues. The germline CDR1 and CDR2 sequences are SGDLS and YYNGEE. CDR3 loop: CASSASGTGDKEAFF. The CDR3 DNA reads as TGTGCCAGCAGCGCCAGCGGGACAGGAGACAAGGAAGCTTTCTTT.

This chain links TRBV10-3 with TRBJ2-1; a weak D match, TRBD2 (6 bases). Trimming took 4 bases from V and 2 from J, leaving 12 bases between them. There are 15 residues in the CDR3. Germline V gives CDR1 ENHRY, CDR2 SYGVKD. CDR3 loop: CAISVSSDPYNEQFF. The CDR3 nucleotides read TGTGCCATCAGTGTCTCTAGCGATCCCTACAATGAGCAGTTCTTC.

J is TRBJ1-5 and V is TRBV27; 9 bases are shared with TRBD1. Unmatched junction bases numbered 3, after V lost 6 bases and J lost 0 bases. This CDR3 comprises 15 residues. CDR1 is MNHEY, CDR2 SMNVEV, per germline (reference sequence). CDR3 nucleotide sequence: TGTGCCAGCAGGGGGACAGGGATTAGCAATCAGCCCCAGCATTTT. Its protein product is CASRGTGISNQPQHF.

This clone is medium-sized within its sample. The rearrangement uses TRBV6-1 and TRBJ2-7, with 8 bases lining up with TRBD1. The CDR3 has 15 amino acids. The germline gives CDR1 MNHNS, CDR2 SASEGT. V lost 6 bases to trimming and J lost 2 bases; unmatched junction nucleotides: 9. CDR3 region: CASRVLDREPYEQYF. For the CDR3, the DNA is TGTGCCAGCAGGGTTTTGGACAGGGAACCCTACGAGCAGTACTTC.

The CDR3 spells CASNDRDAKNIQYF. CDR3 bases: TGCGCCAGCAATGACAGGGACGCCAAAAACATTCAGTACTTC. V is TRBV10-2 and J is TRBJ2-4, with 7 positions matching TRBD1. CDR3 length equals 14 residues. The junction had 4 bases not matched to a gene; V was cut back by 7 bases and J by 1 base. The germline V gene has CDR1 WSHSY and CDR2 SAAADI.

V gene TRBV5-1 combines with J gene TRBJ2-6; possibly TRBD1 for D (5 bases). Germline loops: CDR1 SGHRS, CDR2 YFSETQ. V lost 4 bases and J 0 bases, leaving 11 bases between the germline ends. The CDR3 totals 16 residues. CDR3: CASSIDSSSGANVLTF. The CDR3 DNA sequence: TGCGCCAGCAGCATAGACAGCAGCTCTGGGGCCAACGTCCTGACTTTC. Full variable domain (missing parts from reference TRBV5-1 and TRBJ2-6): KAGVTQTPRYLIKTRGQQVTLSCSPISGHRSVSWYQQTPGQGLQFLFEYFSETQRNKGNFPGRFSGRQFSNSRSEMNVSTLELGDSALYLCASSIDSSSGANVLTFGAGSRLTVL.

To note about this clone: At one boundary the junction diverges from the germline segment, which might be a read error. J is TRBJ2-2 and V is TRBV7-7; TRBD2 might be the D (6 bases). This CDR3 spans 19 amino acids. CDR1 is SSHAT and CDR2 is FNYEAQ in the germline V gene (reference sequence). CDR3 residues: CASSSSPSGDLTNTGELFF. Here the CDR3 DNA reads TGTGCTAGCAGCTCCTCACCTTCGGGGGACCTAACTAACACCGGGGAGCTGTTTTTT.

The V gene is TRBV27, the J gene TRBJ2-3; possible D gene TRBD2, 7 bases. Per the germline V gene, CDR1 is MNHEY and CDR2 is SMNVEV (reference sequence). V lost 7 bases and J 9 bases, leaving 20 bases between the germline ends. The CDR3 has 14 residues. CDR3 coding DNA: TGTGCCAGCACCGACTTCGGGGGGCTGGGGACGCAGTATTTT. Translation: CASTDFGGLGTQYF.

The chain uses TRBV27 and TRBJ1-2, with 9 positions matching TRBD1. The length of the CDR3 is 14 residues. Germline trimming cut 3 bases from V and 7 bases from J; bases unmatched to any gene: 6. Germline CDR1 is MNHEY and CDR2 is SMNVEV (reference sequence). CDR3 sequence: CASSLAGQGSGYTF. The CDR3 DNA reads as TGTGCCAGCAGTTTGGCCGGACAGGGGAGTGGCTACACCTTC.